This TCR beta chain is from a study of circulating CD8 cells and anti-PD-1 response in melanoma. Whole-study results and caveats: Tumor reactivity was tested by peptide assays on expanded sorted subsets. Some patients were treatment-naive; others were previously treated.

Judged by abundance, this clonotype is large. Its matching antigen is unknown. Each library started from around 15 ng of total RNA using the QIAseq Immune Repertoire TCR panel. From the reads, TCRdb called clonotypes with MiXCR, one entry per CDR3 protein. Here the sample spans approximately 520 distinct CDR3 sequences, over 5.5% being singletons. The junction had 9 bases not matched to a gene; V was cut back by 3 bases and J by 7 bases. The CDR3 runs to 15 residues. The germline CDR1 and CDR2 sequences are MNHEY and SMNVEV (reference sequence). Sorting of live CD3+CD8+TCRalphabeta+ cells by PD-1 and/or TIGIT gave four subsets.

The clonotype was recovered from a human donor with melanoma. The material was CD8+ T cells from PBMCs, obtained at baseline or after one month of anti-PD-1 therapy (not recorded which). The chain uses TRBV27 and TRBJ2-7, with TRBD1 matching over 10 bases. As DNA, the CDR3 is TGTGCCAGCAGTTTTACCGGGACAGGGGTACGTGAGCAGTACTTC. This encodes CASSFTGTGVREQYF.